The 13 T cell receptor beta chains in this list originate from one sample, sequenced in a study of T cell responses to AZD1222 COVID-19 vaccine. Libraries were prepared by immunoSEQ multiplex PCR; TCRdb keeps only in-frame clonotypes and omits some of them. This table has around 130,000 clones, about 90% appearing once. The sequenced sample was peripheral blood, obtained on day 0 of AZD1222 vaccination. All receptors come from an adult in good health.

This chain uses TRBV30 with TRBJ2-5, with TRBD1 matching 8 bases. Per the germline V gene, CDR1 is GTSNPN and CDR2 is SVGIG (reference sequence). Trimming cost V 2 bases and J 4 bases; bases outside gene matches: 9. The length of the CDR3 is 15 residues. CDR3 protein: CAWSYSAGGVETQYF. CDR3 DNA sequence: TGTGCCTGGAGTTATAGCGCAGGGGGCGTAGAGACCCAGTACTTC.

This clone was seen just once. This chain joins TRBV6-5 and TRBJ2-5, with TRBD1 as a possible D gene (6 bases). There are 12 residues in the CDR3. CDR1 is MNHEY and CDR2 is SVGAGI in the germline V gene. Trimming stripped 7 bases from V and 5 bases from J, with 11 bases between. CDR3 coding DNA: TGTGCCAGCACCGGGACAACGGAGACCCAGTACTTC. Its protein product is CASTGTTETQYF.

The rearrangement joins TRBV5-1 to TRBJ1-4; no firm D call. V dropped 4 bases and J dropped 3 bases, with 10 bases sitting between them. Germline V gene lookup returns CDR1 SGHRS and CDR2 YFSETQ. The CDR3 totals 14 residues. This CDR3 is CASSPPEANEKLFF. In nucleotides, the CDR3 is TGCGCCAGCAGCCCCCCGGAAGCTAATGAAAAACTGTTTTTT. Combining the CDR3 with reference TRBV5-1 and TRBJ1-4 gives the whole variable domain KAGVTQTPRYLIKTRGQQVTLSCSPISGHRSVSWYQQTPGQGLQFLFEYFSETQRNKGNFPGRFSGRQFSNSRSEMNVSTLELGDSALYLCASSPPEANEKLFFGSGTQLSVL.

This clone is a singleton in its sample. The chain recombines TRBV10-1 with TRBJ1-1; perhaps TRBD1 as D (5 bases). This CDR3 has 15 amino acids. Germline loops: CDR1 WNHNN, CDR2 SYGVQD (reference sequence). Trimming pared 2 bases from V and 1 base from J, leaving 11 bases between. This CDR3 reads CASSEPAGKNTEAFF. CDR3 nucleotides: TGCGCCAGCAGTGAGCCGGCAGGGAAGAACACTGAAGCTTTCTTT.

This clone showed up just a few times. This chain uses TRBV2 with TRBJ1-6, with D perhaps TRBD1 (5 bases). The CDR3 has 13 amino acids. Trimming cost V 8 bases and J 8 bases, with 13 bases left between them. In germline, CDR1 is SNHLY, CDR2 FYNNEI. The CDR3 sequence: CASPDSRDSPLHF. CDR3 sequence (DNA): TGTGCCAGCCCCGACAGCAGGGATTCACCCCTCCACTTT.

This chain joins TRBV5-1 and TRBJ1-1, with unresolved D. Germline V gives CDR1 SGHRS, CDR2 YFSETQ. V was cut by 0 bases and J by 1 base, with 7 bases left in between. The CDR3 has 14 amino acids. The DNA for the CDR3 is TGCGCCAGCAGCTTGGAAAGCCCGAACACTGAAGCTTTCTTT. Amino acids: CASSLESPNTEAFF. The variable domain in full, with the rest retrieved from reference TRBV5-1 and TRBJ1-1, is KAGVTQTPRYLIKTRGQQVTLSCSPISGHRSVSWYQQTPGQGLQFLFEYFSETQRNKGNFPGRFSGRQFSNSRSEMNVSTLELGDSALYLCASSLESPNTEAFFGQGTRLTVV.

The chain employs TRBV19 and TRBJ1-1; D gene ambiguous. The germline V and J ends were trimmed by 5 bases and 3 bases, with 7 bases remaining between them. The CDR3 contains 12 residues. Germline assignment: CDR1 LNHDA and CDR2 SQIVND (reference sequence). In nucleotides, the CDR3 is TGTGCCAGTAGTGCCCGGGACACTGAAGCTTTCTTT. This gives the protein CASSARDTEAFF. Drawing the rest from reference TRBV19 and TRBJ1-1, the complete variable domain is DGGITQSPKYLFRKEGQNVTLSCEQNLNHDAMYWYRQDPGQGLRLIYYSQIVNDFQKGDIAEGYSVSREKKESFPLTVTSAQKNPTAFYLCASSARDTEAFFGQGTRLTVV.

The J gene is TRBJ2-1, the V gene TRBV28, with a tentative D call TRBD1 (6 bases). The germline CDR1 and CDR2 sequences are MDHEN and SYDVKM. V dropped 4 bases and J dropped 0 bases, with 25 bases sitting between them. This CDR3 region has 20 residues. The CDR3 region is CASSSIRGHPKLSSYNEQFF. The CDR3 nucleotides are TGTGCCAGCAGTTCCATACGGGGACACCCCAAATTAAGCTCCTACAATGAGCAGTTCTTC.

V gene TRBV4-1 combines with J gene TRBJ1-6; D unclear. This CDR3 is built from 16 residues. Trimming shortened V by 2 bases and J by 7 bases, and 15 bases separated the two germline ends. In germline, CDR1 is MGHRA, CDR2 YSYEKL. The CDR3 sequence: CASSQLLQLSNSPLHF. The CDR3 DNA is TGCGCCAGCAGCCAATTGTTACAGTTAAGCAATTCACCCCTCCACTTT.

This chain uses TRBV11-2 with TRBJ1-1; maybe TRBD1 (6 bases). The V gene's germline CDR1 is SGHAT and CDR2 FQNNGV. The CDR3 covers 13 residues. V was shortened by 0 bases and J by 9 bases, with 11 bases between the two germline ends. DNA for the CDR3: TGTGCCAGCAGCTTAGATGGAAGGGGGAAAGCTTTCTTT. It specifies CASSLDGRGKAFF.

CDR3 nucleotides: TGTGCCAGCAGCCCGGTTGGTCCCTACGAGCAGTACTTC. Translating gives CASSPVGPYEQYF. The chain combines TRBV7-2 with TRBJ2-7; D ambiguous. V was trimmed by 5 bases and J by 2 bases, leaving 10 bases between them. The CDR3 consists of 13 residues. Looked up from germline, CDR1 is SGHTA and CDR2 is FQGNSA.

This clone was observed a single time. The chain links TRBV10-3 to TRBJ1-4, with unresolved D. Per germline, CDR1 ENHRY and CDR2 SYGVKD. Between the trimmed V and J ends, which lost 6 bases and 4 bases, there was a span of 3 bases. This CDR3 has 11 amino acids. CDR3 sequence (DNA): TGTGCCATCAGGGATAATGAAAAACTGTTTTTT. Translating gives CAIRDNEKLFF.

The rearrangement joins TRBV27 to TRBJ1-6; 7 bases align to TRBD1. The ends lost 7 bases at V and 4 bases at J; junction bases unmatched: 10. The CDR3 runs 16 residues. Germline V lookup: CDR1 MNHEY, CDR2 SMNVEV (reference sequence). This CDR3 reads CASTTRGQTYNSPLHF. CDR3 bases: TGTGCCAGCACCACTAGGGGACAGACGTATAATTCACCCCTCCACTTT.